Below are 29 T cell receptor beta chains sequenced from a single sample in a study of early T cells in non-severe SARS-CoV-2 infection. TCRdb re-called the 5' RACE reads with MiXCR, one entry per CDR3 protein. The sample carries 53,000 or so distinct CDR3 sequences, roughly an eighth recorded once. Sequencing was performed on whole blood, taken at baseline. The receptors were sampled from an adult who was a healthcare worker with PCR-confirmed SARS-CoV-2 infection or an uninfected control (not recorded which).

The sample holds many counts of this clonotype. The J gene is TRBJ2-7, the V gene TRBV11-2; D call uncertain. The germline gives CDR1 SGHAT, CDR2 FQNNGV. The CDR3 spans 13 residues. Trimming pared 6 bases from V and 6 bases from J, leaving 15 bases between. Here the CDR3 DNA reads TGTGCCAGCAGTCCCACCGGGCTTCCCGAGCAGTACTTC. Encoded protein: CASSPTGLPEQYF. Full variable domain (rest looked up from reference TRBV11-2 and TRBJ2-7): EAGVAQSPRYKIIEKRQSVAFWCNPISGHATLYWYQQILGQGPKLLIQFQNNGVVDDSQLPKDRFSAERLKGVDSTLKIQPAKLEDSAVYLCASSPTGLPEQYFGPGTRLTVT.

This clonotype was found many times. J is TRBJ1-6 and V is TRBV20-1; D might be TRBD1 (6 bases). V was pared by 0 bases and J by 2 bases, with 14 bases between. Germline CDR1 DFQATT, CDR2 SNEGSKA (reference sequence). There are 17 residues in the CDR3. The CDR3 DNA follows: TGCAGTGCTAGAGACCTCCCCGCAGGGGCCTATAATTCACCCCTCCACTTT. It translates to CSARDLPAGAYNSPLHF.

This clonotype has only one observation. The rearrangement joins TRBV7-2 to TRBJ2-6, with D possibly matching TRBD2 (6 bases). The CDR3 has 16 amino acids. CDR1 SGHTA and CDR2 FQGNSA come from the germline V gene. V shed 5 bases and J shed 4 bases, with 15 bases lying between them. The CDR3 spells CASSPRRGSGANVLTF. The DNA for the CDR3 is TGTGCCAGCAGCCCCAGGCGGGGATCAGGGGCCAACGTCCTGACTTTC. Full variable domain (remainder filled in from reference TRBV7-2 and TRBJ2-6): GAGVSQSPSNKVTEKGKDVELRCDPISGHTALYWYRQSLGQGLEFLIYFQGNSAPDKSGLPSDRFSAERTGGSVSTLTIQRTQQEDSAVYLCASSPRRGSGANVLTFGAGSRLTVL.

This chain uses TRBV29-1 with TRBJ2-1; no firm D call. Trimming pared 2 bases from V and 3 bases from J, leaving 8 bases between. The CDR3 consists of 13 residues. The germline V gene encodes CDR1 SQVTM and CDR2 ANQGSEA. The CDR3 is CSVEKGVYNEQFF. In DNA form, the CDR3 reads TGCAGCGTTGAAAAAGGAGTCTACAATGAGCAGTTCTTC.

The V call is TRBV28, the J call TRBJ1-4, with TRBD1 matching 9 bases. This CDR3 region has 15 residues. V dropped 6 bases and J dropped 6; count of bases not matched to a gene: 8. Germline V gives CDR1 MDHEN, CDR2 SYDVKM. This chain's CDR3 is CASRDPGQGDEKLFF. The CDR3 DNA is TGTGCCAGCAGAGACCCGGGACAGGGTGATGAAAAACTGTTTTTT.

The CDR3 DNA reads TGTGCCAGCAGACCCAGGGTAGGGAGCGAGCAGTTCTTC. Its protein is CASRPRVGSEQFF. V usage is TRBV7-8 and J usage is TRBJ2-1; D possibly uses TRBD1 or TRBD2 (5 bases each). Per the germline V gene, CDR1 is SGHVS and CDR2 is FQNEAQ. The germline V and J ends were trimmed by 6 bases and 10 bases, with 16 bases remaining between them. This CDR3 is 13 amino acids long.

Many counts were recorded for this clonotype. V is TRBV11-2 and J is TRBJ2-1; 9 positions match TRBD2. The CDR3 has 17 amino acids. V lost 2 bases to trimming and J lost 6 bases; unmatched junction nucleotides: 11. The germline V gene has CDR1 SGHAT and CDR2 FQNNGV. CDR3 sequence: CASSLTRRATSGNEQFF. The CDR3 DNA follows: TGTGCCAGCAGCTTAACTAGGCGCGCGACTAGCGGCAATGAGCAGTTCTTC.

The chain joins TRBV6-1 to TRBJ2-7; D not resolved. The CDR3 contains 14 residues. V lost 6 bases to trimming and J lost 0 bases, with 12 bases between them. From germline, CDR1 is MNHNS and CDR2 SASEGT. The CDR3 region is CASREQTHSYEQYF. The CDR3 DNA sequence: TGTGCCAGCAGGGAACAAACCCACTCCTACGAGCAGTACTTC.

This clonotype showed up many times. The rearrangement links TRBV28 to TRBJ2-7; the D is unclear. This CDR3 has 14 residues. Per the germline V gene, CDR1 is MDHEN and CDR2 is SYDVKM. The V and J ends lost 5 bases and 2 bases respectively, with 13 bases between them. DNA for the CDR3: TGTGCCAGCAGTCCAGCAGGACCCACCTACGAGCAGTACTTC. This sequence encodes CASSPAGPTYEQYF.

The chain joins TRBV4-3 to TRBJ1-6; D is uncertain. The V and J ends lost 2 bases and 4 bases respectively, with 15 bases between them. Germline CDR1 is LGHNA and CDR2 is YSLEER. CDR3 length: 17 residues. The CDR3 bases are TGCGCCAGCAGCCAACCCCAATCCGGGATTTATAATTCACCCCTCCACTTT. Its protein is CASSQPQSGIYNSPLHF.

This clonotype was seen more than once but under ten times. V and J are TRBV6-2 or TRBV6-3 and TRBJ2-7; D not resolved. Trimming cost V 0 bases and J 2 bases, with 5 bases left between them. This CDR3 comprises 13 residues. The germline V gene has CDR1 MNHEY and CDR2 SVGEGT. CDR3 DNA: TGTGCCAGCAGTTACTCGCCTGCCTACGAGCAGTACTTC. Translated: CASSYSPAYEQYF.

This clonotype appeared a few times. The CDR3 loop reads CASSPGLRASYNEQFF. The DNA of the CDR3 is TGTGCCAGCAGCCCCGGCCTGCGGGCAAGTTACAATGAGCAGTTCTTC. This chain connects TRBV7-3 to TRBJ2-1; D may be TRBD2 (5 bases). This CDR3 has 16 residues. Per the germline V gene, CDR1 is SGHTA and CDR2 is FQGTGA. V was shortened by 5 bases and J by 4 bases, with 18 bases between the two germline ends. Filled out from reference TRBV7-3 and TRBJ2-1, the complete variable domain reads GAGVSQTPSNKVTEKGKYVELRCDPISGHTALYWYRQSLGQGPEFLIYFQGTGAADDSGLPNDRFFAVRPEGSVSTLKIQRTERGDSAVYLCASSPGLRASYNEQFFGPGTRLTVL.

This clonotype appeared once. This sequence joins TRBV7-9 and TRBJ2-1, with 13 positions matching TRBD2. This CDR3 is 15 amino acids long. The V gene end was trimmed by 5 bases and the J gene end by 5 bases; junction bases not matched to a gene: 3. Germline V gives CDR1 SEHNR, CDR2 FQNEAQ (reference sequence). The CDR3 loop is CASSQLAGGNNEQFF. Here the CDR3 DNA reads TGTGCCAGCAGCCAACTAGCGGGAGGGAACAATGAGCAGTTCTTC.

This clonotype was seen repeatedly, ten times or more. The rearrangement uses TRBV7-9 and TRBJ2-5; unclear D gene. V shed 7 bases and J shed 5 bases, with 11 bases lying between them. The length of the CDR3 is 12 residues. Germline CDR1 is SEHNR and CDR2 is FQNEAQ (reference sequence). CDR3 region: CASTPVRETQYF. The CDR3 DNA is TGTGCCAGCACCCCGGTCCGGGAGACCCAGTACTTC.

The genes are TRBV7-9 and TRBJ1-1; D is undetermined. The V end lost 5 bases, the J end lost 0 bases, and 7 bases lay between the germline ends. Germline V lookup: CDR1 SEHNR, CDR2 FQNEAQ (reference sequence). The CDR3 loop spans 13 amino acids. In DNA, the CDR3 is TGTGCCAGCAGCACCAGAATGAACACTGAAGCTTTCTTT. Translating it yields CASSTRMNTEAFF.

This clonotype was observed a few times. The CDR3 nucleotides are TGCAGTGCTAGAGGTATGACTAGCGGGGTCCACAATGAGCAGTTCTTC. Translated, it gives CSARGMTSGVHNEQFF. This chain joins TRBV20-1 and TRBJ2-1; TRBD2 matches 11 bases. Germline CDR1 is DFQATT and CDR2 is SNEGSKA (reference sequence). V lost 1 base, J lost 5 bases, and 7 bases stayed unmatched. This CDR3 region has 16 residues.

This chain links TRBV20-1 with TRBJ1-1; D is ambiguous. This CDR3 has 13 residues. CDR1 and CDR2 from the germline V gene are DFQATT and SNEGSKA (reference sequence). The ends were cut back, 0 bases at V and 2 bases at J, with 7 bases in the middle. The CDR3 spells CSARDARNTEAFF. The CDR3 coding sequence is TGCAGTGCTAGAGATGCGAGAAACACTGAAGCTTTCTTT.

This clonotype was seen ten or more times. As DNA, the CDR3 is TGTGCCACCAGTGCCCCCCCGGCAGATACGCAGTATTTT. Residues: CATSAPPADTQYF. The V and J genes are TRBV24-1 and TRBJ2-3; the D is unclear. This CDR3 has 13 residues. Germline CDR1 KGHDR, CDR2 SFDVKD. Trimming shortened V by 5 bases and J by 4 bases, and 9 bases separated the two germline ends.

This clonotype has a handful of counts. The rearrangement uses TRBV29-1 and TRBJ2-3; D unclear. Germline-derived CDR1 and CDR2 are SQVTM and ANQGSEA. The CDR3 contains 11 residues. The V end lost 6 bases, the J end lost 3 bases, and 7 bases lay between the germline ends. Here the CDR3 reads CSVLDTDTQYF. CDR3 coding DNA: TGCAGCGTCCTAGATACAGATACGCAGTATTTT.

The chain joins TRBV7-2 to TRBJ2-3; D remains ambiguous. Trimming shortened V by 5 bases and J by 6 bases, and 9 bases separated the two germline ends. Germline CDR1 SGHTA, CDR2 FQGNSA. The CDR3 runs 12 residues. The chain's CDR3 is CASSAYGDTQYF. DNA for the CDR3: TGTGCCAGCAGCGCGTATGGGGATACGCAGTATTTT.

There are many counts of this clonotype. V and J are TRBV24-1 and TRBJ2-3; D unresolved. The CDR3 totals 14 residues. V lost 10 bases and J 0 bases, leaving 13 bases between the germline ends. Germline values: CDR1 KGHDR, CDR2 SFDVKD. CDR3 in DNA: TGTGCCACTCAAGACGCCACTAGCACAGATACGCAGTATTTT. Translated, it gives CATQDATSTDTQYF.

This clonotype came up a few times. The V call is TRBV12-3 or TRBV12-4, the J call TRBJ2-4; 8 nucleotides align to TRBD1. The CDR3 sequence is 16 residues long. V was pared by 5 bases and J by 0 bases, with 6 bases of the junction left unmatched. CDR3 DNA: TGTGCCAGCAGTGGACAGGGATCCATAGCCAAAAACATTCAGTACTTC. As protein: CASSGQGSIAKNIQYF.

With regard to this clonotype: A much larger clone differs from this one at a single base, so this may be a read error. V is TRBV3-1 and J is TRBJ1-1, with TRBD1 identical over 8 bases. CDR1 and CDR2 from the germline V gene are LGHDT and YNNKEL (reference sequence). V lost 1 base and J lost 1; bases outside the gene matches: 2. This CDR3 spans 15 amino acids. CDR3 region: CASSQGTGSNTEAFF. The CDR3 DNA sequence: TGTGCCAGCAGCCAAGGGACAGGGTCGAACACTGAAGCTTTCTTT. Full variable domain (outside the CDR3, taken from reference TRBV3-1 and TRBJ1-1): DTAVSQTPKYLVTQMGNDKSIKCEQNLGHDTMYWYKQDSKKFLKIMFSYNNKELIINETVPNRFSPKSPDKAHLNLHINSLELGDSAVYFCASSQGTGSNTEAFFGQGTRLTVV.

The V and J genes are TRBV29-1 and TRBJ1-5; a possible D gene is TRBD1 (6 bases). The germline V and J ends were trimmed by 7 bases and 6 bases, with 16 bases remaining between them. The CDR3 length is 13 residues. Looked up from germline, CDR1 is SQVTM and CDR2 is ANQGSEA. The DNA of the CDR3 is TGCAGCGCAGCAGTTGCAGGGGCTCAGCCCCAGCATTTT. Translated: CSAAVAGAQPQHF.

This clonotype was counted many times. This chain joins TRBV12-3 or TRBV12-4 and TRBJ2-6, with D possibly being TRBD1 (5 bases). Trimming removed 6 bases at V and 0 bases at J, with 12 bases between. CDR3 length equals 16 residues. CDR3 DNA: TGTGCCAGCAGAACGGACACTTACTCTGGGGCCAACGTCCTGACTTTC. Protein product: CASRTDTYSGANVLTF.

The rearrangement links TRBV9 to TRBJ2-1; 10 nucleotides agree with TRBD2. The J segment lost 10 bases and the V segment lost 2 bases, leaving 9 bases of the junction unmatched. The CDR3 consists of 15 residues. Germline CDR1 reads SGDLS; CDR2 reads YYNGEE. CDR3 region: CASSVLRTSGGEQFF. The CDR3 nucleotides are TGTGCCAGCAGCGTTCTCCGGACTAGCGGCGGGGAGCAGTTCTTC. The full variable domain, in which reference TRBV9 and TRBJ2-1 provide the parts outside the CDR3, is DSGVTQTPKHLITATGQRVTLRCSPRSGDLSVYWYQQSLDQGLQFLIQYYNGEERAKGNILERFSAQQFPDLHSELNLSSLELGDSALYFCASSVLRTSGGEQFFGPGTRLTVL.

In its sample, this clonotype was seen a few times. The gene calls are TRBV3-1 and TRBJ2-2, with TRBD1 as a possible D gene (5 bases). The CDR3 totals 15 residues. Germline loops: CDR1 LGHDT, CDR2 YNNKEL (reference sequence). The V and J ends lost 2 bases and 4 bases respectively, with 11 bases between them. CDR3 protein: CASSQLGASTGELFF. CDR3 DNA: TGTGCCAGCAGCCAATTAGGGGCAAGCACCGGGGAGCTGTTTTTT. Full variable domain (rest looked up from reference TRBV3-1 and TRBJ2-2): DTAVSQTPKYLVTQMGNDKSIKCEQNLGHDTMYWYKQDSKKFLKIMFSYNNKELIINETVPNRFSPKSPDKAHLNLHINSLELGDSAVYFCASSQLGASTGELFFGEGSRLTVL.

This clonotype was counted at least ten times. V and J are TRBV28 and TRBJ2-1; D uncertain. V lost 2 bases to trimming and J lost 7 bases, with 6 bases between them. The V gene's germline CDR1 is MDHEN and CDR2 SYDVKM. This CDR3 spans 12 amino acids. CDR3 coding DNA: TGTGCCAGCAGTTTAAGCCCTAATGAGCAGTTCTTC. Translation gives CASSLSPNEQFF.

In its sample, this clonotype was seen a few times. J is TRBJ1-1 and V is TRBV7-2, with D unresolved. The CDR3 extends over 13 amino acids. Trimming removed 5 bases at V and 1 base at J, with 8 bases between. The germline V gene has CDR1 SGHTA and CDR2 FQGNSA. The CDR3 DNA follows: TGTGCCAGCAGCGTAAGTGAGAACACTGAAGCTTTCTTT. Translating it yields CASSVSENTEAFF.